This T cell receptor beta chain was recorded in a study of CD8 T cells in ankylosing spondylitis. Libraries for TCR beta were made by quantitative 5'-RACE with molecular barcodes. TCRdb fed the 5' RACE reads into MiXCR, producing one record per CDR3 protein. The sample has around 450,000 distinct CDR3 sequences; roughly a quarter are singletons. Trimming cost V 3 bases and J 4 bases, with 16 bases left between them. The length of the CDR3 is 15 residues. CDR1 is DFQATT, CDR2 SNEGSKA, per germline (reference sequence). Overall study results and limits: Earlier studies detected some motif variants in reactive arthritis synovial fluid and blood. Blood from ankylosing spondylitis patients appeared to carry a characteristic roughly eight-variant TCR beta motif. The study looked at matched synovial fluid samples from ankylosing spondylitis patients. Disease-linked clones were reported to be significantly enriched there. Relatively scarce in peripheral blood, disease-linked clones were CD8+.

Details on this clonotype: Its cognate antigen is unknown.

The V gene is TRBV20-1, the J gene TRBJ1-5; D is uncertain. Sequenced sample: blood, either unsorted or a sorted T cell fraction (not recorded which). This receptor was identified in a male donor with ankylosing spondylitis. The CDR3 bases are TGCAGTGCTAGTGATTTCAGTAACCCGAATCAGCCCCAGCATTTT. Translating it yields CSASDFSNPNQPQHF.